Below, 16 T cell receptor beta chains from the same sample are listed, as sequenced in a study of T cell responses to AZD1222 COVID-19 vaccine. Only in-frame clones appear in the TCRdb table, and some are missing; sequencing was by immunoSEQ multiplex PCR. The top ten hold approximately 1.3% of the sample, which has about 70,000 clones, about 85% seen once. This specimen was peripheral blood, taken 28 days after the second AZD1222 dose. The receptors come from an adult who received the AZD1222 COVID-19 vaccine.

J is TRBJ1-5 and V is TRBV18; 9 bases align to TRBD1. The CDR3 has 15 residues. Per the germline V gene, CDR1 is KGHSH and CDR2 is LQKENI. Trimming took 4 bases from V and 3 from J; bases not matched to a gene: 4. CDR3 region: CASSLRDRVNQPQHF. The CDR3 bases are TGTGCCAGCTCACTCCGGGACAGGGTCAATCAGCCCCAGCATTTT.

The rearrangement joins TRBV18 to TRBJ1-5, with D possibly being TRBD1 (6 bases). The CDR3 is made up of 15 amino acids. V was cut by 5 bases and J by 4 bases, with 15 bases left in between. The germline gives CDR1 KGHSH, CDR2 LQKENI. For the CDR3, the DNA is TGTGCCAGCTCATCAGAACAGGGAGCGAATCAGCCCCAGCATTTT. Residues: CASSSEQGANQPQHF.

The V call is TRBV7-6, the J call TRBJ2-1, with TRBD2 matching over 10 bases. This CDR3 region has 15 residues. Trimming removed 5 bases from V and 10 bases from J; junction bases left unmatched: 11. Germline assignment: CDR1 SGHVS and CDR2 FNYEAQ. The CDR3 nucleotides are TGTGCCAGCAGCGCTCGCAGCGGGAGGGCCGGGGAGCAGTTCTTC. Its translation: CASSARSGRAGEQFF. The full variable domain, in which reference TRBV7-6 and TRBJ2-1 provide the parts outside the CDR3, is GAGVSQSPRYKVTKRGQDVALRCDPISGHVSLYWYRQALGQGPEFLTYFNYEAQQDKSGLPNDRFSAERPEGSISTLTIQRTEQRDSAMYRCASSARSGRAGEQFFGPGTRLTVL.

V and J are TRBV10-3 and TRBJ2-1; 8 nucleotides align to TRBD2. The CDR3 contains 15 residues. The V and J ends lost 1 base and 5 bases, in that order; junction bases with no gene match: 4. The V gene's germline CDR1 is ENHRY and CDR2 SYGVKD. CDR3 protein: CAISEYSGDNNEQFF. The CDR3 DNA reads TGTGCCATCAGTGAGTATAGCGGGGATAACAATGAGCAGTTCTTC.

V usage is TRBV6-5 and J usage is TRBJ2-1; the match to TRBD2 covers 9 bases. CDR3 length: 15 amino acids. Per the germline V gene, CDR1 is MNHEY and CDR2 is SVGAGI. V lost 1 base, J lost 6 bases, and 4 bases stayed unmatched. The chain's CDR3 is CASSYWGLAGNEQFF. Written as DNA, the CDR3 is TGTGCCAGCAGTTACTGGGGACTAGCTGGCAATGAGCAGTTCTTC.

The genes are TRBV2 and TRBJ2-7; unclear D gene. Germline lookup yields CDR1 SNHLY and CDR2 FYNNEI. The germline V and J ends were trimmed by 2 bases and 11 bases, with 16 bases remaining between them. The CDR3 runs to 13 residues. As DNA, the CDR3 is TGTGCCAGCAGTGAATATGAAATAACCCGGAAGTACTTC. This translates into CASSEYEITRKYF.

The CDR3 sequence: CALRRSGNTIYF. For the CDR3, the DNA is TGTGCCCTCCGGAGGAGTGGAAACACCATATATTTT. V usage is TRBV10-3 and J usage is TRBJ1-3; D gene unclear. Looked up from germline, CDR1 is ENHRY and CDR2 is SYGVKD. Trimming shortened V by 11 bases and J by 3 bases, and 11 bases separated the two germline ends. This CDR3 contains 12 residues.

V usage is TRBV12-3 or TRBV12-4 and J usage is TRBJ1-2; D is perhaps TRBD1 (5 bases). The V end was cut by 6 bases, the J end by 8 bases, with 16 bases between. There are 13 residues in the CDR3. The CDR3 sequence: CASSSGTAQGYTF. The CDR3, as DNA: TGTGCCAGCAGCTCCGGGACGGCACAAGGCTACACCTTC.

The chain links TRBV6-5 to TRBJ2-7, with D possibly called TRBD1 or TRBD2 (6 bases each). Per germline, CDR1 MNHEY and CDR2 SVGAGI. V gave up 4 bases and J gave up 7 bases, with 17 bases separating them. CDR3 size: 14 residues. As DNA, the CDR3 is TGTGCCAGCAGTTCGGGGGCAGGGGAGCTGGAGCAGTACTTC. Translating it yields CASSSGAGELEQYF.

The chain recombines TRBV6-2 or TRBV6-3 with TRBJ2-7; 10 bases line up with TRBD2. Germline V gene data show CDR1 as MNHEY and CDR2 as SVGEGT. This CDR3 contains 19 residues. V lost 2 bases and J lost 5; bases outside the gene matches: 18. CDR3 in amino acids: CASSYSSPNLAGETNEQYF. The CDR3 region has the DNA TGTGCCAGCAGTTACAGTAGCCCTAATCTAGCGGGAGAGACGAACGAGCAGTACTTC.

This chain uses TRBV7-3 with TRBJ2-3; 16 bases line up with TRBD2. The CDR3 loop spans 20 amino acids. The V segment lost 5 bases and the J segment 1 base; nucleotides outside the gene matches: 12. Germline V lookup: CDR1 SGHTA, CDR2 FQGTGA. CDR3 DNA: TGTGCCAGCAGCCACCCGGGACTAGCGGGAGGGGTGGGTGGCACAGATACGCAGTATTTT. Translation: CASSHPGLAGGVGGTDTQYF.

The gene calls are TRBV2 and TRBJ2-1; D tentatively reads TRBD1 or TRBD2 (7 bases each). The CDR3 extends over 15 amino acids. Trimming left V 4 bases short and J 12 bases short, with 22 bases between. Germline V CDR1 and CDR2: SNHLY, FYNNEI. CDR3 coding DNA: TGTGCCAGCAGTGTTCAGGAGACTAGCCAGGGGGGGCAGTTCTTC. Its translation: CASSVQETSQGGQFF. Combining the CDR3 with reference TRBV2 and TRBJ2-1 gives the whole variable domain EPEVTQTPSHQVTQMGQEVILRCVPISNHLYFYWYRQILGQKVEFLVSFYNNEISEKSEIFDDQFSVERPDGSNFTLKIRSTKLEDSAMYFCASSVQETSQGGQFFGPGTRLTVL.

V gene TRBV19 combines with J gene TRBJ1-3; D is unclear. The V end was cut by 6 bases, the J end by 0 bases, with 15 bases between. CDR1 LNHDA and CDR2 SQIVND come from the germline V gene (reference sequence). The CDR3 runs to 16 residues. DNA for the CDR3: TGTGCCAGTAGCCGCCGGACGGAAAGCTCTGGAAACACCATATATTTT. Protein: CASSRRTESSGNTIYF.

The chain has TRBV11-2 and TRBJ2-1; unclear D gene. This CDR3 has 11 residues. Trimming removed 7 bases at V and 8 bases at J, with 9 bases between. Germline CDR1 is SGHAT and CDR2 is FQNNGV. The CDR3 protein is CASTQTYEQFF. In DNA form, the CDR3 reads TGTGCCAGCACGCAAACCTATGAGCAGTTCTTC. Full variable domain (remainder filled in from reference TRBV11-2 and TRBJ2-1): EAGVAQSPRYKIIEKRQSVAFWCNPISGHATLYWYQQILGQGPKLLIQFQNNGVVDDSQLPKDRFSAERLKGVDSTLKIQPAKLEDSAVYLCASTQTYEQFFGPGTRLTVL.

The rearrangement links TRBV24-1 to TRBJ1-2; a weak D match, TRBD1 (5 bases). The CDR3 covers 12 residues. CDR1 and CDR2 from the germline V gene are KGHDR and SFDVKD. V gave up 3 bases and J gave up 8 bases, with 9 bases separating them. The CDR3 region has the DNA TGTGCCACCAGTGATCCGGACAAAGGCTACACCTTC. Protein: CATSDPDKGYTF.

The chain recombines TRBV7-2 with TRBJ1-5; 7 bases fit TRBD1. With 2 bases clipped from V and 6 bases from J, the junction kept 13 bases outside the gene matches. Per germline, CDR1 SGHTA and CDR2 FQGNSA. The CDR3 contains 17 residues. The CDR3 coding sequence is TGTGCCAGCAGCTTAAGGGCCTCGGCCTGGGACAGTCAGCCCCAGCATTTT. Encoded protein: CASSLRASAWDSQPQHF.